This T cell receptor beta chain was captured in a study of blood T cell repertoires in COVID-19. Sequenced by immunoSEQ multiplex PCR; TCRdb stores in-frame clones only, minus some. The repertoire has tens of thousands of clones, around 83% of them found once; the top ten carry 6.5% to 9%. Sequenced: peripheral blood. The clonotype originates from a man aged 55 to 70 with active COVID-19.

This CDR3 reads CASSMRTGGHRELFF. CDR3 sequence (DNA): TGTGCCAGTAGTATGAGGACAGGGGGCCACCGGGAGCTGTTTTTT. The chain links TRBV19 to TRBJ2-2, with TRBD1 matching 11 bases. CDR1 is LNHDA and CDR2 is SQIVND in the germline V gene (reference sequence). The trim removed 3 bases at V and 9 bases at J, leaving 6 bases unmatched. CDR3 length: 15 residues.